Sequencing of this TCR beta chain was carried out in a study of T cell repertoires in cytomegalovirus infection. About the research overall: Recently identified HLA-C-restricted CMV epitopes and well-studied HLA-B-restricted CMV epitopes were used by the study. Public TCR beta signatures marked donors with CMV infection and the matching HLA.

TCRdb re-analysed the reads in MiXCR, keeping a single row per CDR3 protein. This table holds about 890,000 distinct CDR3 sequences, roughly 30% found once. The germline gives CDR1 MGHRA, CDR2 YSYEKL. The J segment lost 1 base and the V segment lost 3 bases, leaving 9 bases of the junction unmatched. The CDR3 contains 17 residues. General observations from the study: Adding up the frequency of public TCR beta families identified people who carried CMV plus the relevant HLA. Across the ex vivo response, the dominant clonotypes were HLA-C-restricted CMV-specific TCR beta clonotypes.

Only a few counts were recorded for this clonotype. Its antigen is undetermined. The chain couples TRBV4-1 to TRBJ1-1; 9 bases agree with TRBD1. Sequenced material: cultured CD8+ T cells from PBMCs, taken from culture after CMV antigen stimulation. This sequence was found in a human donor in good health (CMV status not recorded). Some clones in this sample may be carry-over from other donors' samples. The CDR3 DNA reads TGCGCCAGCAGCCAGCCGAACAGGGGGCGAGGGAACACTGAAGCTTTCTTT. As protein: CASSQPNRGRGNTEAFF.